This record concerns one TCR beta chain sequence. Trimming took 5 bases from V and 0 from J, leaving 10 bases between them. Germline-derived CDR1 and CDR2 are SGHTA and FQGNSA. The CDR3 length is 14 residues. The entry originates in a study of blood T cell repertoires in COVID-19. Study in general: Collection of acute and convalescent COVID-19 samples took place in the United States, Italy and Spain. In each case, the material was cDNA or gDNA derived from T cells, B-cell-depleted T cells, or PBMCs.

As handled by the study authors: Using reference gene primer amplification, nucleated cell counts were estimated. TCRdb keeps only in-frame clones here, not all; method: immunoSEQ multiplex PCR. V, J and clone size derive from that table, while D and trimming were established from the DNA sequence. The table has under 350,000 clones, 80% to 90% seen once. The source is a man aged 35-49 years with acute or convalescent COVID-19. Input material: peripheral blood. This chain links TRBV7-2 with TRBJ1-2; D gene uncertain. CDR3 sequence reads: CASSPRIPNYGYTF. The DNA for the CDR3 is TGTGCCAGCAGCCCCAGAATACCTAACTATGGCTACACCTTC.